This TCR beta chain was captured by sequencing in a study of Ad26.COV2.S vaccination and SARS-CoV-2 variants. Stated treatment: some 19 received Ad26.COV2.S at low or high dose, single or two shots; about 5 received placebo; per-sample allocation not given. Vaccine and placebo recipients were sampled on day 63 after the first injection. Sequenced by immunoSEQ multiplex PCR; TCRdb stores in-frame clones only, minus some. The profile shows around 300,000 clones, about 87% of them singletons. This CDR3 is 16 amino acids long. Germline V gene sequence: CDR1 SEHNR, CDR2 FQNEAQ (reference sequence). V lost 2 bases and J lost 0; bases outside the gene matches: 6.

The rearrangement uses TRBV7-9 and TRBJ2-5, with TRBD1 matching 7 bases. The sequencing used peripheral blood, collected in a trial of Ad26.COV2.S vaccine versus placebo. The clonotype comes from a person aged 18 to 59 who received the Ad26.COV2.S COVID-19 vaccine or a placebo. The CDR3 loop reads CASSLRTGKYQETQYF. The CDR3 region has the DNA TGTGCCAGCAGCTTAAGGACAGGCAAGTACCAAGAGACCCAGTACTTC.